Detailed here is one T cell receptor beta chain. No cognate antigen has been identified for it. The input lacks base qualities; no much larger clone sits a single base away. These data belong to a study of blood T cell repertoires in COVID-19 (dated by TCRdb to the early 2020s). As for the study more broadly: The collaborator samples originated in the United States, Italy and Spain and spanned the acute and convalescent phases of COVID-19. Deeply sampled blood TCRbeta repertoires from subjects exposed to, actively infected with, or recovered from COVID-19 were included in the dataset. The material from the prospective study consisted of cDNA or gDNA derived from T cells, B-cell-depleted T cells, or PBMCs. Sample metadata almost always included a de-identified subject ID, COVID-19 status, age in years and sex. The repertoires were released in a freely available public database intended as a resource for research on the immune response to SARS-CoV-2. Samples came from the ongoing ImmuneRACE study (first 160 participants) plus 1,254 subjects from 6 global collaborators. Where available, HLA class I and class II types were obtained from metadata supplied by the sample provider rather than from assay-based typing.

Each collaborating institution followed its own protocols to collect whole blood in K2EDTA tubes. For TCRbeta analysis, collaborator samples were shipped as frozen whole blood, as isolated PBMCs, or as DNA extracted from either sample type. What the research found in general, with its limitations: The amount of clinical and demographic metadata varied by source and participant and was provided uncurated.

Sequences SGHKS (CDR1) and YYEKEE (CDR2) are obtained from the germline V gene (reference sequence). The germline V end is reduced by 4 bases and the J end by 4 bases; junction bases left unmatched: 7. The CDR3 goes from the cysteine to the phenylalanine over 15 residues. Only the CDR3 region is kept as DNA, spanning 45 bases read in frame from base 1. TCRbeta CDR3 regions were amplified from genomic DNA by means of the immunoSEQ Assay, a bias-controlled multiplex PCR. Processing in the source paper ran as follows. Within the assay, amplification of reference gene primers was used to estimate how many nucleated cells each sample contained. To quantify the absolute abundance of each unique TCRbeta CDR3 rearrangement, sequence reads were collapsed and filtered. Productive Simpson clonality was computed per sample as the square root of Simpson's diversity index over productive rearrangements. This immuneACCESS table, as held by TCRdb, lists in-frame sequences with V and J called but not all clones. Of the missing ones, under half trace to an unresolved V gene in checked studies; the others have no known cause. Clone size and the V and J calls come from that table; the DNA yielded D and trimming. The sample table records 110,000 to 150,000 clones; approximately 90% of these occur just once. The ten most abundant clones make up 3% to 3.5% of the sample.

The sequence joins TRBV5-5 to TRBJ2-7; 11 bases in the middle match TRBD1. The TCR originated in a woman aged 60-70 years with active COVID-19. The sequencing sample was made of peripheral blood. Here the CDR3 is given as CASSARTGGGYEQYF. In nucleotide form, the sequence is TGTGCCAGCAGCGCCCGGACAGGGGGCGGGTACGAGCAGTACTTC. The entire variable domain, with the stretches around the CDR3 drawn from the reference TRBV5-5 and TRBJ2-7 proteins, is DAGVTQSPTHLIKTRGQQVTLRCSPISGHKSVSWYQQVLGQGPQFIFQYYEKEERGRGNFPDRFSARQFPNYSSELNVNALLLGDSALYLCASSARTGGGYEQYFGPGTRLTVT.